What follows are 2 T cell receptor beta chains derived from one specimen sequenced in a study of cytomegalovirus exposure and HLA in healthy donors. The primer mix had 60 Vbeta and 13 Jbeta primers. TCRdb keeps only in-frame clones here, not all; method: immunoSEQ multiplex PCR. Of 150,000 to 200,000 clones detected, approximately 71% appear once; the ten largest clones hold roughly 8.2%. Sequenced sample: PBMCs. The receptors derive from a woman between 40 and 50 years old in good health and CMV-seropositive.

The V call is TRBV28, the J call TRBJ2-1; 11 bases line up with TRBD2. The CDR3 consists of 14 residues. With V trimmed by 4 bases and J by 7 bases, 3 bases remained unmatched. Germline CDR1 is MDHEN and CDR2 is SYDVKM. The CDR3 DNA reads TGTGCCAGCAGTTCCCTAGCGGGAGGAAATGAGCAGTTCTTC. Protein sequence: CASSSLAGGNEQFF.

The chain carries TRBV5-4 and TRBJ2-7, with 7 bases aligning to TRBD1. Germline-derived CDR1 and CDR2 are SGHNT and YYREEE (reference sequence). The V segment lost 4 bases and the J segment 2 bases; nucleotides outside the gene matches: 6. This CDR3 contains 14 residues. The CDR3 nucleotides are TGTGCCAGCAGCAAGGGACAGAGCACCTACGAGCAGTACTTC. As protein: CASSKGQSTYEQYF. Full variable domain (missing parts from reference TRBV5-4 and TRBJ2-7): ETGVTQSPTHLIKTRGQQVTLRCSSQSGHNTVSWYQQALGQGPQFIFQYYREEENGRGNFPPRFSGLQFPNYSSELNVNALELDDSALYLCASSKGQSTYEQYFGPGTRLTVT.